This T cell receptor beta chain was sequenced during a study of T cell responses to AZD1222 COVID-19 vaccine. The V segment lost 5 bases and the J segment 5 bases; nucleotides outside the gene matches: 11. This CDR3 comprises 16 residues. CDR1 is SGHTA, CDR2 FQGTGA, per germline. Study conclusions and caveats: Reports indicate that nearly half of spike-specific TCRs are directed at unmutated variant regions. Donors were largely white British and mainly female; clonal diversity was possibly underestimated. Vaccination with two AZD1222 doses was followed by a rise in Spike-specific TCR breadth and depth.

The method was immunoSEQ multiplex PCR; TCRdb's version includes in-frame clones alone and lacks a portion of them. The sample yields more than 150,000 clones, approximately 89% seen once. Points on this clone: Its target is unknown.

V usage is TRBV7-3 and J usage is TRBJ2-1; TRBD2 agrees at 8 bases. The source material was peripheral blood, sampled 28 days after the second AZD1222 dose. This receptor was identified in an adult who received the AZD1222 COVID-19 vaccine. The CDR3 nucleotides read TGTGCCAGCAGCCTCTTCGGACTAGCCGGAAACAATGAGCAGTTCTTC. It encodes CASSLFGLAGNNEQFF.